This is a list of T cell receptor beta chains from one sample in a study of blood T cell repertoires in COVID-19. The data were produced by immunoSEQ multiplex PCR, yet TCRdb's version contains in-frame clones alone and is incomplete. The data hold around 99,000 clones, with 89% observed a single time. Sequences were obtained from peripheral blood. The receptors here all came from a man aged 35 to 55 with active or convalescent COVID-19. Both conserved end residues are part of each CDR3. D genes are given only for firm matches. Size is stated for part of the rows, as once, few or many counts, or as a class when the clone is expanded.

J gene | V gene | D gene | clone size | CDR3 protein | CDR3 DNA
TRBJ2-1 | TRBV5-1 | TRBD1 | . | CASSLGQGNNEQFF | TGCGCCAGCAGCTTAGGACAGGGGAACAATGAGCAGTTCTTC
TRBJ2-7 | TRBV7-9 | . | . | CASSPRTAQNYEQYF | TGTGCCAGCAGCCCCCGGACAGCTCAAAACTACGAGCAGTACTTC
TRBJ2-3 | TRBV5-6 | TRBD2 | . | CASSLVGLDSPDTQYF | TGTGCCAGCAGCTTGGTGGGACTAGATTCACCAGATACGCAGTATTTT
TRBJ2-1 | TRBV28 | . | . | CASIDRAEPGNEQFF | TGTGCCAGCATAGATCGTGCCGAGCCGGGGAATGAGCAGTTCTTC
TRBJ1-6 | TRBV27 | . | . | CASSLGSNSPLHF | TGTGCCAGCAGTTTAGGGAGTAATTCACCCCTCCACTTT
TRBJ1-1 | TRBV5-4 | TRBD1 | . | CASSSITGTGGPEAFF | TGTGCCAGCAGCTCAATTACCGGGACAGGGGGCCCTGAAGCTTTCTTT
TRBJ2-1 | TRBV28 | TRBD2 | . | CASSLLGGSYNEQFF | TGTGCCAGCAGTTTGTTGGGGGGGTCCTACAATGAGCAGTTCTTC
TRBJ2-7 | TRBV7-2 | TRBD2 | . | CASSLSSSGFPEQYF | TGTGCCAGCAGCTTAAGCTCTAGCGGTTTCCCGGAGCAGTACTTC
TRBJ1-2 | TRBV24-1 | . | . | CATSDFDRPLGGYTF | TGTGCCACCAGTGACTTCGACAGGCCCCTGGGGGGCTACACCTTC
TRBJ1-1 | TRBV2 | . | once | CASSLMNTEAFF | TGTGCCAGCAGCCTTATGAACACTGAAGCTTTCTTT
TRBJ2-7 | TRBV27 | . | once | CASSPELVRAYEQYF | TGTGCCAGCAGTCCGGAACTAGTACGGGCCTACGAGCAGTACTTC
TRBJ2-1 | TRBV11-1 | TRBD2 | . | CASSSGLAGVYEQFF | TGTGCCAGCAGCTCCGGACTAGCGGGAGTCTATGAGCAGTTCTTC
TRBJ2-7 | TRBV10-3 | TRBD1 | once | CAISQTGGEQYF | TGTGCCATCAGCCAGACAGGGGGCGAGCAGTACTTC
TRBJ2-1 | TRBV9 | . | . | CASSSYSGAYNEQFF | TGTGCCAGCAGCTCTTATAGCGGAGCCTACAATGAGCAGTTCTTC
TRBJ1-2 | TRBV11-2 | . | . | CASSLAGARGYTF | TGTGCCAGCAGCTTAGCAGGGGCCAGGGGCTACACCTTC
TRBJ2-7 | TRBV18 | TRBD1 | once | CASSPVGDRGGEQYF | TGTGCCAGCTCACCGGTCGGGGACAGGGGAGGCGAGCAGTACTTC
TRBJ2-7 | TRBV2 | . | . | CASSYARYEQYF | TGTGCCAGCAGTTACGCGCGGTACGAGCAGTACTTC
TRBJ1-5 | TRBV25-1 | . | few | CASSETGTTQPQHF | TGTGCCAGCAGTGAAACCGGGACAACTCAGCCCCAGCATTTT
TRBJ2-4 | TRBV5-4 | TRBD1 | . | CASSPGGAGGNIQYF | TGTGCCAGCAGCCCCGGGGGTGCAGGGGGCAACATTCAGTACTTC
TRBJ2-7 | TRBV28 | . | . | CASSFETSPYEQYF | TGTGCCAGCAGTTTTGAAACTTCCCCCTACGAGCAGTACTTC
TRBJ2-2 | TRBV6-5 | . | . | CASREGTGELFF | TGTGCCAGCAGGGAGGGAACCGGGGAGCTGTTTTTT
TRBJ1-1 | TRBV7-3 | . | . | CASSRGGTTEAFF | TGTGCCAGCAGCAGAGGGGGAACCACTGAAGCTTTCTTT
TRBJ1-1 | TRBV7-3 | . | once | CASSLSTGPSGTEAFF | TGTGCCAGCAGCTTATCGACAGGACCCTCGGGCACTGAAGCTTTCTTT
TRBJ1-2 | TRBV28 | . | . | CASSRAGSPYGYTF | TGTGCCAGCAGTCGAGCGGGATCCCCTTATGGCTACACCTTC
TRBJ2-1 | TRBV2 | TRBD2 | few | CASNFPGASGGGEQFF | TGTGCCAGCAATTTTCCTGGGGCTAGCGGGGGGGGAGAGCAGTTCTTC
TRBJ2-3 | TRBV6-2/TRBV6-3 | . | . | CASSYTGREHTDTQYF | TGTGCCAGCAGTTACACAGGGAGGGAACACACAGATACGCAGTATTTT
TRBJ2-7 | TRBV28 | TRBD2 | . | CASTRVGGLESYEQYF | TGTGCCAGCACAAGGGTAGGGGGACTAGAATCCTACGAGCAGTACTTC
TRBJ1-6 | TRBV28 | TRBD1 | . | CASSPLHRGKRDSPLHF | TGTGCCAGCAGTCCACTTCACAGGGGGAAACGGGATTCACCCCTCCACTTT
TRBJ1-5 | TRBV30 | TRBD1 | . | CAWSVRQGGLSPSNQPQHF | TGTGCCTGGAGCGTCCGACAGGGGGGATTATCCCCTAGCAATCAGCCCCAGCATTTT
TRBJ1-2 | TRBV9 | . | . | CASTKREGEYYGYTF | TGTGCCAGCACAAAGAGGGAGGGCGAGTACTATGGCTACACCTTC
TRBJ1-6 | TRBV2 | . | . | CASSQGVVDISPLHF | TGTGCCAGCAGTCAGGGTGTTGTGGACATTTCACCCCTCCACTTT
TRBJ1-5 | TRBV6-5 | TRBD1 | . | CASSWDRGPQPQHF | TGTGCCAGTAGCTGGGACAGGGGGCCTCAGCCCCAGCATTTT
TRBJ2-2 | TRBV24-1 | . | . | CATSRAMNTGELFF | TGTGCCACCAGCAGGGCAATGAACACCGGGGAGCTGTTTTTT
TRBJ1-2 | TRBV7-6 | . | . | CASSLVEGPTTGYTF | TGTGCCAGCAGCTTAGTGGAGGGTCCCACTACTGGCTACACCTTC
TRBJ1-5 | TRBV19 | . | . | CASSMGPTNQPQHF | TGTGCCAGTAGTATGGGCCCTACCAATCAGCCCCAGCATTTT
TRBJ1-1 | TRBV10-3 | . | . | CATRTLTGFVNTEAFF | TGTGCCACCCGTACGCTGACAGGTTTCGTGAACACTGAAGCTTTCTTT
TRBJ1-2 | TRBV28 | . | . | CASSLPLRMGRADGYTF | TGTGCCAGCAGTTTACCCCTCAGAATGGGCAGGGCGGACGGCTACACCTTC
TRBJ2-7 | TRBV29-1 | . | . | CSVGLTASYEQYF | TGCAGCGTTGGTCTGACAGCTTCCTACGAGCAGTACTTC
TRBJ2-3 | TRBV15 | TRBD2 | . | CATSGDFSGRASDTQYF | TGTGCCACCAGCGGGGACTTTAGCGGGAGGGCGTCAGATACGCAGTATTTT
TRBJ1-4 | TRBV18 | TRBD1 | . | CASSPTGSTNEKLFF | TGTGCCAGCTCACCGACAGGGAGCACTAATGAAAAACTGTTTTTT
TRBJ1-6 | TRBV28 | . | . | CASSGVESPLHF | TGTGCCAGCAGCGGTGTTGAATCACCCCTCCACTTT
TRBJ2-1 | TRBV11-2 | . | . | CASSLVRRGEQFF | TGTGCCAGCAGCTTAGTGCGGAGGGGTGAGCAGTTCTTC
TRBJ1-1 | TRBV27 | TRBD1 | . | CASSLLGTGLLNTEAFF | TGTGCCAGCAGTTTACTAGGGACAGGGCTATTAAACACTGAAGCTTTCTTT
TRBJ2-3 | TRBV28 | . | . | CASSLEQSFYTDTQYF | TGTGCCAGCAGTTTGGAACAGAGTTTTTACACAGATACGCAGTATTTT
TRBJ2-3 | TRBV20-1 | . | . | CSALAGDTQYF | TGCAGTGCTTTAGCAGGGGATACGCAGTATTTT
TRBJ2-3 | TRBV4-3 | TRBD2 | . | CASSQVMVAGGGDTQYF | TGCGCCAGCAGCCAAGTGATGGTAGCGGGAGGTGGAGATACGCAGTATTTT
TRBJ2-7 | TRBV6-2/TRBV6-3 | . | . | CASSYMQRSYEQYF | TGTGCCAGCAGTTACATGCAGCGGTCCTACGAGCAGTACTTC
TRBJ1-5 | TRBV2 | TRBD1 | . | CASRFDRVGNQPQHF | TGTGCCAGCAGATTTGACAGGGTAGGGAATCAGCCCCAGCATTTT
TRBJ1-2 | TRBV19 | TRBD1 | . | CASSRDRRYGYTF | TGTGCCAGTAGCCGGGACAGACGCTATGGCTACACCTTC
TRBJ1-4 | TRBV4-1 | . | . | CASSQGRSYEKLFF | TGCGCCAGCAGCCAAGGCCGGAGTTATGAAAAACTGTTTTTT
TRBJ1-2 | TRBV5-4 | . | . | CASSSSGEYGYTF | TGTGCCAGCAGCTCCTCAGGGGAATATGGCTACACCTTC
TRBJ1-2 | TRBV27 | . | once | CASSPRGSARGYTF | TGTGCCAGCAGTCCACGGGGGTCGGCCCGTGGCTACACCTTC
TRBJ2-7 | TRBV23-1 | . | once | CASSPAEKGDEQGVVLIEQYF | TGCGCCAGCAGCCCAGCAGAGAAGGGGGACGAACAGGGAGTCGTACTCATCGAGCAGTACTTC